Included here is one T cell receptor (beta chain) sequence, with context. As yet, its antigen is unknown. Profiling relied on immunoSEQ multiplex PCR, and the TCRdb table lists in-frame clones only, not all of them. The sample has about 110,000 clones, around 93% seen once. This record comes from a study of graft-versus-host responses after intestinal transplantation. Study-level background: Grafts that recipients had were multivisceral, liver-intestinal, or isolated intestinal transplants. Induction using anti-thymocyte globulin, followed by tacrolimus and steroids for roughly 3 years, was given to all recipients.

Study-level points and caveats: Those patients showing graft-donor T cell macrochimerism displayed high graft-versus-host to host-versus-graft clonal ratios in allografts.

Sequencing was performed on unstimulated CD8+ T cells sorted from spleen or lymph node cells, taken before intestinal transplant. The receptor was derived from a human donor who received an intestinal transplant.

The CDR3 loop reads CASSPPPRGWRNTEAFF. The CDR3 DNA follows: TGTGCCAGCTCACCACCCCCCCGGGGATGGAGGAACACTGAAGCTTTCTTT. The chain couples TRBV18 to TRBJ1-1; D unclear. Between the trimmed V and J ends, which lost 0 bases and 1 base, there was a span of 15 bases. The CDR3 sequence is 17 residues long. Germline assignment: CDR1 KGHSH and CDR2 LQKENI.